This T cell receptor (beta chain) was sequenced during a study of siplizumab effects on memory and regulatory T cells. Here immunoSEQ multiplex PCR was the method, and the copy in TCRdb shows in-frame clones only, minus some. This sample has around 77,000 clones; more than 80% occur once, and the top ten carry roughly 29%. The CDR3 consists of 15 residues. Germline V lookup: CDR1 SGHDT, CDR2 YYEEEE. J lost 0 bases, V lost 5 bases, and 7 bases had no gene match. This sequence joins TRBV5-6 and TRBJ2-7; 8 nucleotides agree with TRBD1. Sequenced: CD8+ T cells sorted from blood. The TCR originated in a human donor in good health. The CDR3 nucleotides are TGTGCCAGCAGTCGGACAGGGTCCAGCTCCTACGAGCAGTACTTC. It codes for CASSRTGSSSYEQYF.